This T cell receptor beta chain was recovered during a study of post-analysis software for immune sequencing data. Study-level findings and limits: Normalized Chao1 diversity in multiple sclerosis patients fell significantly below that of controls. Samples from a shared batch, those prepared together, strongly co-clustered by F measure.

With regard to this clonotype: Antigen specificity is unknown.

Libraries were made from TCR beta cDNA, and they carried unique molecular identifiers. In TCRdb, the PCR reads were re-called with MiXCR into one record per CDR3 protein. Of 450,000 or so distinct CDR3 sequences listed, under 55% are singletons. The clonotype was recovered from a girl between 5 and 17 years old with multiple sclerosis. Sequencing was performed on blood.

The CDR3 DNA sequence: TGCGCCAGCAGTGGTAGTGCAGGGGCGAACACTGAAGCTTTCTTT. It translates to CASSGSAGANTEAFF. The rearrangement links TRBV5-1 to TRBJ1-1; D perhaps matches TRBD1 (6 bases). Germline lookup yields CDR1 SGHRS and CDR2 YFSETQ. This CDR3 comprises 15 residues. V was shortened by 5 bases and J by 1 base, with 15 bases between the two germline ends.